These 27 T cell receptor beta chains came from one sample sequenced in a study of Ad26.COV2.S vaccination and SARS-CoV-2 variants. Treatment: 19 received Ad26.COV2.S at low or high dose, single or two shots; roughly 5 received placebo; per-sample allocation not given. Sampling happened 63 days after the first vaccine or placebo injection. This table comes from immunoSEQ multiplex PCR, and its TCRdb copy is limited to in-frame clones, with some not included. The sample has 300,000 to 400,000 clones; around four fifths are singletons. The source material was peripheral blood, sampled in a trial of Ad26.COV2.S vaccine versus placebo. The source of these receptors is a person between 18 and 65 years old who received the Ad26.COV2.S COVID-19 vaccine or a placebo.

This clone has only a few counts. In nucleotides, the CDR3 is TGCGCCAGCAGTCCTTTAGGGGTAGTCGGGAATGAGCAGTTCTTC. Amino acid sequence: CASSPLGVVGNEQFF. The gene calls are TRBV23-1 and TRBJ2-1, with D possibly being TRBD1 (5 bases). TRBV23-1 is reported as an ORF; its role is uncertain. Trimming shortened V by 4 bases and J by 7 bases, and 17 bases separated the two germline ends. The CDR3 runs 15 residues.

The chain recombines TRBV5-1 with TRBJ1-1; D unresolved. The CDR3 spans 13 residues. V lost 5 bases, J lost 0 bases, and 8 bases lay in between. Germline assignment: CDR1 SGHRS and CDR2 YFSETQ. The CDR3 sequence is CASRKDLNTEAFF. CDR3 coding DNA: TGCGCCAGCAGGAAAGACCTGAACACTGAAGCTTTCTTT.

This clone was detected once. The CDR3 DNA reads as TGTGCCACCAGCTGGGGACAGGCGAACACAGATACGCAGTATTTT. Its protein is CATSWGQANTDTQYF. The chain combines TRBV15 with TRBJ2-3; the match to TRBD1 covers 8 bases. The CDR3 length is 15 residues. With V trimmed by 5 bases and J by 2 bases, 6 bases remained unmatched. Germline assignment: CDR1 LNHNV and CDR2 YYDKDF (reference sequence).

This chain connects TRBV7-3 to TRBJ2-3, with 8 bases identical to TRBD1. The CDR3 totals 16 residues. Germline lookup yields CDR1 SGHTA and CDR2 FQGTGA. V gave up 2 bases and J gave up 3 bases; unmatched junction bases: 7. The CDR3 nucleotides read TGTGCCAGCAGCTTATTCGGGACAGGCGTTACAGATACGCAGTATTTT. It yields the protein CASSLFGTGVTDTQYF.

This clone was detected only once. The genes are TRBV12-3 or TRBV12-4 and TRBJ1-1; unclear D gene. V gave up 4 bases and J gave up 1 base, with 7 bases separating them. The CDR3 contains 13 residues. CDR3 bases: TGTGCCAGCAGTTCGGTTCAGAACACTGAAGCTTTCTTT. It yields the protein CASSSVQNTEAFF.

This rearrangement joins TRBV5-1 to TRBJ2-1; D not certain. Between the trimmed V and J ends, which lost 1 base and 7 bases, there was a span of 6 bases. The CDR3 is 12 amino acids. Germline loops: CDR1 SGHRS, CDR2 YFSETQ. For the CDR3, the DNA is TGCGCCAGCAGCTTGAGGCCGAATGAGCAGTTCTTC. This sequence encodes CASSLRPNEQFF.

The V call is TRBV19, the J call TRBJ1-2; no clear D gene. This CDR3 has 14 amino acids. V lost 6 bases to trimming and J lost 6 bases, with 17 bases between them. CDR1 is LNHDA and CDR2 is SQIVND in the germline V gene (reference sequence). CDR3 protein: CASRGREDWHGYTF. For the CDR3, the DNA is TGTGCCAGTAGAGGCAGAGAAGATTGGCATGGCTACACCTTC.

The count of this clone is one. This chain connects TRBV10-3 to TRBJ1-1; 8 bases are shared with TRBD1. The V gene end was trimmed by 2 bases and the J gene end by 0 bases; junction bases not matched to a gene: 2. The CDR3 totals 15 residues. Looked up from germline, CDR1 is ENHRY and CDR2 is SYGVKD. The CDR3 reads CAISEGQGMNTEAFF. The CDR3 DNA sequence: TGTGCCATCAGTGAGGGACAGGGCATGAACACTGAAGCTTTCTTT.

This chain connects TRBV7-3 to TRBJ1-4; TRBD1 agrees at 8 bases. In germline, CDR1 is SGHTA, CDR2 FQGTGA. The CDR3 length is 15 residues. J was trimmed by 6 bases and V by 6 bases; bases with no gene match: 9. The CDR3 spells CASSRTGSPHEKLFF. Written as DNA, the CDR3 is TGTGCCAGCAGTCGGACAGGGTCGCCTCATGAAAAACTGTTTTTT.

CDR3: CASSQNDRVLSYEQYF. DNA for the CDR3: TGCGCCAGCAGCCAAAATGACAGGGTACTCTCCTACGAGCAGTACTTC. This sequence joins TRBV4-1 and TRBJ2-7; 7 bases are shared with TRBD1. The CDR3 length is 16 residues. The V and J ends lost 2 bases and 0 bases, in that order; junction bases with no gene match: 7. CDR1 and CDR2 (germline): MGHRA, YSYEKL.

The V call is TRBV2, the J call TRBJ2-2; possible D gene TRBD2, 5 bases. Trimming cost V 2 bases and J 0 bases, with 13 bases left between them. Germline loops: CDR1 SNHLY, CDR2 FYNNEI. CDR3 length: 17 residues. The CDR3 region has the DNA TGTGCCAGCAGTGAATTCAGGACTCCCGCGAACACCGGGGAGCTGTTTTTT. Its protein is CASSEFRTPANTGELFF.

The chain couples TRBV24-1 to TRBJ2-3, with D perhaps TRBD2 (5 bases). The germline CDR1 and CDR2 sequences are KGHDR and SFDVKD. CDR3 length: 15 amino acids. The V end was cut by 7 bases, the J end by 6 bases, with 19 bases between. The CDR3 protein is CATSDVRARGDTQYF. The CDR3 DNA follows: TGTGCCACCAGCGATGTGCGGGCCCGAGGCGATACGCAGTATTTT.

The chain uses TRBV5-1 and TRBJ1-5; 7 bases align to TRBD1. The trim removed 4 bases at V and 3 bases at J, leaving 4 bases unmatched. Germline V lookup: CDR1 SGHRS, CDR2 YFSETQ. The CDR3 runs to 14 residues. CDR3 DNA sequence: TGCGCCAGCAGCCCGGGACAGAACAATCAGCCCCAGCATTTT. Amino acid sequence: CASSPGQNNQPQHF.

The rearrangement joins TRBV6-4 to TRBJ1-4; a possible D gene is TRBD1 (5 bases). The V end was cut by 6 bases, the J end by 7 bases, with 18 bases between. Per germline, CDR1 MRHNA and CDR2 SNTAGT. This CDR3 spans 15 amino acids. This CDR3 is CASSSSGIRGEKLFF. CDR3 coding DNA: TGTGCCAGCAGCTCTTCCGGGATAAGGGGTGAAAAACTGTTTTTT.

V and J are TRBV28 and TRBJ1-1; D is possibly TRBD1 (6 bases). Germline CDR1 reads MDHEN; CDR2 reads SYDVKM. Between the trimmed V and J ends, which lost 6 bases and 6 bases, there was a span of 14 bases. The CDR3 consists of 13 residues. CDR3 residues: CASSIQGISEAFF. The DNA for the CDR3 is TGTGCCAGCAGCATACAGGGTATCTCTGAAGCTTTCTTT.

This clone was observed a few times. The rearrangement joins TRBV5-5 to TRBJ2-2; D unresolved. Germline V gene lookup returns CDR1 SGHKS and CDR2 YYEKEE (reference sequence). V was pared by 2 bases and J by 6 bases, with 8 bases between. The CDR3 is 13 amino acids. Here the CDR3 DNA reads TGTGCCAGCAGCTTTACAAGCGCCGGGGAGCTGTTTTTT. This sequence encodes CASSFTSAGELFF.

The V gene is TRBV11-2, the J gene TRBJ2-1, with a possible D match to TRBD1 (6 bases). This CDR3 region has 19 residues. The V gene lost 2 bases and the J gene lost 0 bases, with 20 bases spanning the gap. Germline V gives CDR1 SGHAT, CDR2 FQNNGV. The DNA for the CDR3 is TGTGCCAGCAGCTTATCAACAACCGGGACACTAAGCTCCTACAATGAGCAGTTCTTC. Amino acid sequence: CASSLSTTGTLSSYNEQFF.

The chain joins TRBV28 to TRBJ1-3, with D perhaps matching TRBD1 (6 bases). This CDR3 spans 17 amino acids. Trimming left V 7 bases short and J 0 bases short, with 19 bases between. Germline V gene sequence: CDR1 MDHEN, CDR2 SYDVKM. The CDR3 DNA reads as TGTGCCAGCACCTCCCCGGCAGGGGTGAACTCTGGAAACACCATATATTTT. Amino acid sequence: CASTSPAGVNSGNTIYF.

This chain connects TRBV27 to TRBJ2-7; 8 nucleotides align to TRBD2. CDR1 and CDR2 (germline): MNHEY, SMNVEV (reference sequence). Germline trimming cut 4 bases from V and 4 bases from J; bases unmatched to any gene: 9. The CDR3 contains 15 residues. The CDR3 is CASSYQRGSLYEQYF. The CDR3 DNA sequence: TGTGCCAGCAGTTACCAGCGGGGGAGCCTATACGAGCAGTACTTC.

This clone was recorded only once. The CDR3 DNA sequence: TGTGCCAGCAGTTCACATATTAATTCACCCCTCCACTTT. It codes for CASSSHINSPLHF. The chain couples TRBV12-3 or TRBV12-4 to TRBJ1-6; D uncertain. This CDR3 spans 13 amino acids. V was clipped by 4 bases and J by 6 bases, with 7 bases between them.

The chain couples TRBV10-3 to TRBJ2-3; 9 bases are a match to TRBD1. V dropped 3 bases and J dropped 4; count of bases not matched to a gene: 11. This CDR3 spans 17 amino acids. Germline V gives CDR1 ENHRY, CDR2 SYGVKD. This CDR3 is CAISDNYRTGEADTQYF. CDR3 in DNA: TGTGCCATCAGTGACAATTATAGGACAGGGGAGGCAGATACGCAGTATTTT.

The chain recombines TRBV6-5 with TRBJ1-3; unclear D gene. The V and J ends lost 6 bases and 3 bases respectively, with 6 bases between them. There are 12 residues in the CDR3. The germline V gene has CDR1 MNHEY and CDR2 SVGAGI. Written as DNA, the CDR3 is TGTGCCAGCAGAGGGTTTGGAAACACCATATATTTT. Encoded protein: CASRGFGNTIYF.

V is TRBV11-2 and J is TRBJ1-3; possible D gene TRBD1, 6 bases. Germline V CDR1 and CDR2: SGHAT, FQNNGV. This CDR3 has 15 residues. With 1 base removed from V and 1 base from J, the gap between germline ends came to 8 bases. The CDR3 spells CASSLGTGSGNTIYF. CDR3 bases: TGTGCCAGCAGCTTAGGTACAGGGTCTGGAAACACCATATATTTT.

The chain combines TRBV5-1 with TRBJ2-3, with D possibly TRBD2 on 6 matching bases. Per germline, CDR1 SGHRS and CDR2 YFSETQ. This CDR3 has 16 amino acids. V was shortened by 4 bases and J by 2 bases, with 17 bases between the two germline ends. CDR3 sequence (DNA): TGCGCCAGCAGCAGAGAGCGGGTCTACTCCACAGATACGCAGTATTTT. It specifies CASSRERVYSTDTQYF.

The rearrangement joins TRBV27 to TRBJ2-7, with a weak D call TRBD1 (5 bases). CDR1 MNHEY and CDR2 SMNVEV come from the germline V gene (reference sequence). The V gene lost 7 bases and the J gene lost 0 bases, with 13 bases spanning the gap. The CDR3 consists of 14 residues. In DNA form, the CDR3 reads TGTGCCAGCAACACCAGACAGTCCTCCTACGAGCAGTACTTC. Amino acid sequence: CASNTRQSSYEQYF.

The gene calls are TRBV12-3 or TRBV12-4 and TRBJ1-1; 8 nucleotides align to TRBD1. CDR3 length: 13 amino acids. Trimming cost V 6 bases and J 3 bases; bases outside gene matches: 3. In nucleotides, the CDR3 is TGTGCCAGCAGGAGACAGGGGTACACTGAAGCTTTCTTT. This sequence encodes CASRRQGYTEAFF.

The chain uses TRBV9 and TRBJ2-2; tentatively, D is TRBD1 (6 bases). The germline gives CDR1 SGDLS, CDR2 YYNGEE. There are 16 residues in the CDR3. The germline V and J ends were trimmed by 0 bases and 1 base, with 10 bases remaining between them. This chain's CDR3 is CASSVGGGQNTGELFF. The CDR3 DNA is TGTGCCAGCAGCGTAGGAGGGGGACAGAACACCGGGGAGCTGTTTTTT.